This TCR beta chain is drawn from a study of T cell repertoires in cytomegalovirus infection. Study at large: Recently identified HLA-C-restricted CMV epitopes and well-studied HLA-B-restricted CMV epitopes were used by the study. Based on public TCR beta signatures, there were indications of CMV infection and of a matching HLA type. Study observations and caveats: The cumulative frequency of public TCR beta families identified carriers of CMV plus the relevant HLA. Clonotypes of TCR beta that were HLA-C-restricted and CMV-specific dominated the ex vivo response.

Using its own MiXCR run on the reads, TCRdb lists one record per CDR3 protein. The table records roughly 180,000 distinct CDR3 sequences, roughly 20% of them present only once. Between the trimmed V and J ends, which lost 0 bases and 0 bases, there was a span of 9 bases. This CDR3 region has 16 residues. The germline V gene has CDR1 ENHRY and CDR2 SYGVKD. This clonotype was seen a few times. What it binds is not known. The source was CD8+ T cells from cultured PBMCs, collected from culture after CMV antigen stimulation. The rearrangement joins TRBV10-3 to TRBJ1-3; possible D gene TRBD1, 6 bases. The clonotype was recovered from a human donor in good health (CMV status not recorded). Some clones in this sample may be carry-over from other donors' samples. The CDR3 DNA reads TGTGCCATCAGTGAGTCTGGGGACAACTCTGGAAACACCATATATTTT. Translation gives CAISESGDNSGNTIYF.